This passage covers 16 T cell receptor beta chains from one sample sequenced in a study of T-cell memory formation after mild COVID-19. TCRdb reprocessed the 5' RACE reads with MiXCR, giving one entry per CDR3 protein. The sample carries roughly 170,000 distinct CDR3 sequences, over 20% recorded once. The sequencing input was PBMCs or a T cell subset sorted from them (not recorded which). The source is an adult woman who had mild COVID-19 (a few samples of this study predate the infection). Cell type and time point are not known.

This chain links TRBV20-1 with TRBJ2-1, with 8 bases matching TRBD1. Germline loops: CDR1 DFQATT, CDR2 SNEGSKA (reference sequence). This CDR3 has 15 residues. Trimming took 6 bases from V and 8 from J; bases not matched to a gene: 15. The CDR3 nucleotides are TGCAGTGCGATGATTGGACAGGGCGTTTTCGATGAGCAGTTCTTC. Encoded protein: CSAMIGQGVFDEQFF.

The chain carries TRBV7-4 and TRBJ2-7, with TRBD1 identical over 8 bases. This CDR3 is built from 17 residues. Looked up from germline, CDR1 is SGHVT and CDR2 is SQSDAQ. V trimming: 4 bases; J trimming: 3 bases; junction bases outside the gene matches: 14. CDR3 region: CASSSPGQGPSNYEQYF. The CDR3 DNA is TGTGCCAGCAGCTCCCCTGGACAGGGACCCTCCAACTACGAGCAGTACTTC.

This clonotype turned up a few times. The chain combines TRBV20-1 with TRBJ2-7, with D uncertain. This CDR3 comprises 12 residues. Germline V gene lookup returns CDR1 DFQATT and CDR2 SNEGSKA (reference sequence). Trimming removed 0 bases from V and 0 bases from J, with 3 bases in between. This chain's CDR3 is CSAREDSYEQYF. CDR3 nucleotides: TGCAGTGCTAGAGAGGACTCCTACGAGCAGTACTTC.

The genes are TRBV18 and TRBJ2-5, with D uncertain. CDR1 and CDR2 (germline): KGHSH, LQKENI. This CDR3 has 15 amino acids. With 5 bases removed from V and 4 bases from J, the gap between germline ends came to 17 bases. DNA for the CDR3: TGTGCCAGCTCATCTCCGGGTCCCGGCGGAGAGACCCAGTACTTC. It encodes CASSSPGPGGETQYF. Filled out from reference TRBV18 and TRBJ2-5, the complete variable domain reads NAGVMQNPRHLVRRRGQEARLRCSPMKGHSHVYWYRQLPEEGLKFMVYLQKENIIDESGMPKERFSAEFPKEGPSILRIQQVVRGDSAAYFCASSSPGPGGETQYFGPGTRLLVL.

The V gene is TRBV27, the J gene TRBJ2-7; tentatively, D is TRBD1 (5 bases). The CDR3 consists of 14 residues. Trimming removed 5 bases from V and 3 bases from J, with 14 bases in between. CDR1 and CDR2 (germline): MNHEY, SMNVEV (reference sequence). The CDR3 sequence: CASSLTGTNYEQYF. CDR3 nucleotides: TGTGCCAGCAGTCTAACAGGTACGAACTACGAGCAGTACTTC.

This clonotype came up once. The J gene is TRBJ2-3, the V gene TRBV13, with 14 bases that match TRBD2. V lost 4 bases, J lost 4 bases, and 7 bases stayed unmatched. Germline CDR1 is PRHDT and CDR2 is FYEKMQ (reference sequence). The length of the CDR3 is 17 residues. The CDR3, as DNA: TGTGCCAGCAGCTACAAAGGACTAGCGGGGGGACCAGATACGCAGTATTTT. This codes for CASSYKGLAGGPDTQYF.

This clonotype has just a few counts. The chain carries TRBV27 and TRBJ2-7, with no clear D. This CDR3 is built from 16 residues. Germline-derived CDR1 and CDR2 are MNHEY and SMNVEV (reference sequence). Trimming pared 3 bases from V and 3 bases from J, leaving 18 bases between. The DNA for the CDR3 is TGTGCCAGCAGTTTGGCCTCAGGCGGATCATACTACGAGCAGTACTTC. This codes for CASSLASGGSYYEQYF.

This CDR3 reads CASSQDAGGDEQFF. The DNA of the CDR3 is TGCGCCAGCAGCCAAGATGCGGGAGGTGATGAGCAGTTCTTC. The chain links TRBV4-1 to TRBJ2-1; the match to TRBD2 covers 8 bases. This CDR3 is 14 amino acids long. The trim removed 0 bases at V and 8 bases at J, leaving 3 bases unmatched. CDR1 and CDR2 (germline): MGHRA, YSYEKL.

Details on this clonotype: At one end, the junction sequence differs from germline, possibly due to a read error. The chain combines TRBV20-1 with TRBJ1-2; 7 bases align to TRBD1. The CDR3 is 17 amino acids. Germline V gene lookup returns CDR1 DFQATT and CDR2 SNEGSKA (reference sequence). The CDR3 loop is CSAPAAMNRGYSYGYTF. As DNA, the CDR3 is TGCAGTGCTCCAGCCGCGATGAACAGGGGCTACTCCTATGGCTACACATTC.

The chain carries TRBV5-1 and TRBJ1-4; no clear D. CDR1 SGHRS and CDR2 YFSETQ come from the germline V gene. V was shortened by 0 bases and J by 10 bases, with 4 bases between the two germline ends. This CDR3 comprises 11 residues. The CDR3 here is CASSLAGKLFF. The CDR3 DNA is TGCGCCAGCAGCTTGGCGGGAAAACTGTTTTTT.

This clonotype was recorded a few times. CDR3 protein: CASSLEPVKYGYTF. In DNA, the CDR3 is TGCGCCAGCAGCTTGGAACCGGTAAAATATGGCTACACCTTC. The chain is built from TRBV5-1 and TRBJ1-2; no firm D call. The CDR3 runs 14 residues. The germline V gene encodes CDR1 SGHRS and CDR2 YFSETQ. Trimming took off 0 bases at V and 5 bases at J, with 11 bases between the two ends.

The chain employs TRBV4-1 and TRBJ1-1; possibly TRBD1 for D (5 bases). V gave up 0 bases and J gave up 0 bases, with 8 bases separating them. The CDR3 loop spans 15 amino acids. Per germline, CDR1 MGHRA and CDR2 YSYEKL. CDR3 DNA: TGCGCCAGCAGCCAAGACGGGACGATGAACACTGAAGCTTTCTTT. Translation: CASSQDGTMNTEAFF.

V and J are TRBV6-6 and TRBJ2-7; D possibly corresponds to TRBD1 (6 bases). V was clipped by 0 bases and J by 0 bases, with 9 bases between them. The CDR3 has 15 residues. Germline CDR1 and CDR2: MNHNY and SVGAGI (reference sequence). The CDR3: CASSYSTGSSYEQYF. CDR3 DNA sequence: TGTGCCAGCAGTTACTCTACAGGGAGCTCCTACGAGCAGTACTTC.

This sequence joins TRBV7-8 and TRBJ1-2, with no clear D. V was cut by 2 bases and J by 5 bases, with 9 bases left in between. CDR1 is SGHVS, CDR2 FQNEAQ, per germline. This CDR3 is 13 amino acids long. CDR3 nucleotide sequence: TGTGCCAGCAGCTTACAACCAGCATATGGCTACACCTTC. Translating gives CASSLQPAYGYTF.

This chain connects TRBV15 to TRBJ2-7; D unclear. V was trimmed by 5 bases and J by 2 bases, leaving 10 bases between them. There are 13 residues in the CDR3. CDR1 and CDR2 (germline): LNHNV, YYDKDF (reference sequence). CDR3 in amino acids: CATSPDPTYEQYF. In DNA, the CDR3 is TGTGCCACCAGCCCCGACCCCACCTACGAGCAGTACTTC.

This clonotype was observed a few times. This chain uses TRBV5-1 with TRBJ2-7; the match to TRBD1 covers 9 bases. V was clipped by 0 bases and J by 1 base; unmatched bases: 2. CDR1 is SGHRS, CDR2 YFSETQ, per germline. CDR3 length: 15 residues. This CDR3 reads CASSLGQGESYEQYF. CDR3 in DNA: TGCGCCAGCAGCTTGGGACAGGGGGAATCCTACGAGCAGTACTTC.